This TCR beta chain was identified during a study of OX40 agonist ivuxolimab in advanced cancers. This clone is medium-sized (0.01 to 0.1%). Method: immunoSEQ multiplex PCR; TCRdb's copy keeps in-frame clones and lacks some. This sample has 13,000 to 15,000 clones, with more than 70% found just once. This CDR3 is 15 amino acids long. The junction had 4 bases not matched to a gene; V was cut back by 6 bases and J by 1 base. Germline V gives CDR1 MDHEN, CDR2 SYDVKM. This receptor was obtained from an adult with an advanced solid tumor such as melanoma, head and neck, liver or kidney cancer. This chain joins TRBV28 and TRBJ2-7; 12 bases line up with TRBD2. Here the sequenced sample was CD4+ or CD8+ T cells sorted from blood, taken in a trial of the OX40 agonist ivuxolimab. CDR3 DNA: TGTGCCAGCAGAGTCACTAGCGGGAGGTCCTACGAGCAGTACTTC. This translates into CASRVTSGRSYEQYF. Full variable domain (rest looked up from reference TRBV28 and TRBJ2-7): DVKVTQSSRYLVKRTGEKVFLECVQDMDHENMFWYRQDPGLGLRLIYFSYDVKMKEKGDIPEGYSVSREKKERFSLILESASTNQTSMYLCASRVTSGRSYEQYFGPGTRLTVT.